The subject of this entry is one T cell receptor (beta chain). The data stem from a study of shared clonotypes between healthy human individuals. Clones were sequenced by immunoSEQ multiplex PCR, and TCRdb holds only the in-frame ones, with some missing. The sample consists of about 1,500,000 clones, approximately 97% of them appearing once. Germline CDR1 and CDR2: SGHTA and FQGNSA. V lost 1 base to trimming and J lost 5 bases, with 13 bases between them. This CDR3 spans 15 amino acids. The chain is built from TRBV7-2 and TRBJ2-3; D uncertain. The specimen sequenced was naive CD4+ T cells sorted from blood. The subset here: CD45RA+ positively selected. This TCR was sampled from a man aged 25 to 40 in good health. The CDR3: CASSLGRLGIDTQYF. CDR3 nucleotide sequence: TGTGCCAGCAGCTTAGGGCGGTTGGGAATAGATACGCAGTATTTT.